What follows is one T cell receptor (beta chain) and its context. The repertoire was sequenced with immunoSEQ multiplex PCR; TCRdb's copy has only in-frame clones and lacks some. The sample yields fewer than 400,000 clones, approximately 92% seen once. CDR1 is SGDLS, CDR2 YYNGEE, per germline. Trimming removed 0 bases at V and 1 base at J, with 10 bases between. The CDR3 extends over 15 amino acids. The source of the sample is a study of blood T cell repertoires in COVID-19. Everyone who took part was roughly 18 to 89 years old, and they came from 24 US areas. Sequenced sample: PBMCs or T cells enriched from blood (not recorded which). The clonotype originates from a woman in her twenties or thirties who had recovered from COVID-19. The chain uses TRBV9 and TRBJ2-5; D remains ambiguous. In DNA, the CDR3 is TGTGCCAGCAGCGTAGAACCTAACTCCCAAGAGACCCAGTACTTC. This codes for CASSVEPNSQETQYF.